This T cell receptor (beta chain) came from a study of T cell responses to AZD1222 COVID-19 vaccine. The protocol was immunoSEQ multiplex PCR, while the TCRdb copy is restricted to in-frame clones and leaves out a portion. The repertoire holds 150,000 to 200,000 clones, with around 87% as singletons. The CDR3 has 19 residues. Germline V CDR1 and CDR2: DFQATT, SNEGSKA (reference sequence). V lost 3 bases, J lost 3 bases, and 13 bases stayed unmatched. The origin of this receptor is an adult in good health. The sample in question was peripheral blood, obtained on day 0 of MenACWY control vaccination. The V and J genes are TRBV20-1 and TRBJ2-4; 14 bases fit TRBD2. In nucleotides, the CDR3 is TGCAGTGCTAGTAAGGGACTAGCGGGAGAGGTTCGGGGCAAAAACATTCAGTACTTC. Amino acids: CSASKGLAGEVRGKNIQYF.